This T cell receptor beta chain is drawn from a study of blood T cell repertoires in COVID-19. Study-wide context: Some COVID-19 samples were acute and others convalescent; all came from the United States, Italy and Spain. T cells, B-cell-depleted T cells, or PBMCs supplied cDNA or gDNA.

Some clones are missing from TCRdb's copy, which holds only in-frame ones; the method was immunoSEQ multiplex PCR. This repertoire shows around 260,000 clones, 70% to 90% found once; its top ten account for 0.85% to 0.9%. CDR1 and CDR2 (germline): MDHEN, SYDVKM. The V gene end was trimmed by 6 bases and the J gene end by 5 bases; junction bases not matched to a gene: 6. CDR3 size: 13 residues. The sample consisted of peripheral blood. The chain couples TRBV28 to TRBJ1-1; 7 positions agree with TRBD1. The clonotype was recovered from a human donor with COVID-19, enrolled during active disease. The donor label of this sample is uncertain. The CDR3 region is CASSYTQGTEAFF. In DNA, the CDR3 is TGTGCCAGCAGCTATACACAGGGGACTGAAGCTTTCTTT.